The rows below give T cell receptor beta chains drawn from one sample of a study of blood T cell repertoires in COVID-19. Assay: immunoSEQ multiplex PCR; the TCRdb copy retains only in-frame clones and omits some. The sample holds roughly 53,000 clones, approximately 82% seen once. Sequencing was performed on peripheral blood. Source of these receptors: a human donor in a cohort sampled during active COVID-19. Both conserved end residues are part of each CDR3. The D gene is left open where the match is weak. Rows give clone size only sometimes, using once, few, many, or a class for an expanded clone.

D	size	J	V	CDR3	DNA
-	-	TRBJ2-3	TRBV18	CASSPPVERDTQYF	TGTGCCAGCTCACCACCAGTAGAGCGAGATACGCAGTATTTT
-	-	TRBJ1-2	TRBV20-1	CSARVDYGYTF	TGCAGTGCTAGGGTAGACTATGGCTACACCTTC
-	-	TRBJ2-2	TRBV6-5	CASSYSYRETGELFF	TGTGCCAGCAGTTACTCCTACCGGGAAACCGGGGAGCTGTTTTTT
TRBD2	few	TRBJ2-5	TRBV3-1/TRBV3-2	CASSQGTSTLRETQYF	TGTGCCAGCAGCCAGGGGACTAGCACCCTCCGGGAGACCCAGTACTTC
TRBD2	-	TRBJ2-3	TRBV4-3	CASSQGPGGTDTQYF	TGCGCCAGCAGCCAAGGTCCGGGAGGTACAGATACGCAGTATTTT
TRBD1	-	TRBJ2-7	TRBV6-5	CASSLRDRVNEQYF	TGTGCCAGCAGCCTACGGGACAGGGTTAACGAGCAGTACTTC
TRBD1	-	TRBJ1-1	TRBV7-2	CASSQRGPGTNTEAFF	TGTGCCAGCAGCCAGAGGGGGCCAGGGACGAACACTGAAGCTTTCTTT
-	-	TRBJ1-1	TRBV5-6	CASSLATGSNTEAFF	TGTGCCAGCAGCTTGGCCACGGGGTCGAACACTGAAGCTTTCTTT
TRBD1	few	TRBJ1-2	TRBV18	CASRQGSYGYTF	TGTGCCAGCAGACAGGGCTCCTATGGCTACACCTTC
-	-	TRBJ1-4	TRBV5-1	CASSLSGVEEKLFF	TGCGCCAGCAGCTTGTCAGGGGTGGAGGAAAAACTGTTTTTT
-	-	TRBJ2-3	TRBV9	CASSVGSLSTDTQYF	TGTGCCAGCAGCGTAGGCTCCCTAAGCACAGATACGCAGTATTTT
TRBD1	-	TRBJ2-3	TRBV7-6	CASRLGAAGGADTQYF	TGTGCCAGCAGACTAGGGGCGGCAGGGGGTGCGGATACGCAGTATTTT
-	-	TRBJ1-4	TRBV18	CASSPGFGEKLFF	TGTGCCAGCTCACCAGGTTTCGGTGAAAAACTGTTTTTT
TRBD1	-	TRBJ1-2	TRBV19	CASSSGTGRSNYGYTF	TGTGCCAGTAGTTCCGGGACAGGGCGTTCTAACTATGGCTACACCTTC
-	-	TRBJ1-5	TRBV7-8	CASSLQGRGNQPQHF	TGTGCCAGCAGCTTACAGGGTCGGGGCAATCAGCCCCAGCATTTT
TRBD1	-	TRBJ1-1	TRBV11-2	CASSLDWGDRGAFF	TGTGCCAGCAGCTTAGATTGGGGAGACAGGGGAGCTTTCTTT
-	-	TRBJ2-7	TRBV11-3	CASTDGTWSYEQYF	TGTGCCAGCACCGACGGGACATGGTCCTACGAGCAGTACTTC
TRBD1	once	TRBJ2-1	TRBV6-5	CASSRGQGTYNEQFF	TGTGCCAGCAGTAGGGGACAGGGAACCTACAATGAGCAGTTCTTC
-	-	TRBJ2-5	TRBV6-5	CASSYMEYQETQYF	TGTGCCAGCAGTTACATGGAGTACCAAGAGACCCAGTACTTC
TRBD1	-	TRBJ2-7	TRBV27	CASTRTGGGYEQYF	TGTGCCAGCACACGCACAGGGGGCGGGTACGAGCAGTACTTC
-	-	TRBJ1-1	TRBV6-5	CASTPGRYNTEAFF	TGTGCCAGCACCCCAGGAAGATACAACACTGAAGCTTTCTTT
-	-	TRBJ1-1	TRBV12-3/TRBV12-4	CASGLPANTEAFF	TGTGCCAGTGGGCTTCCTGCGAACACTGAAGCTTTCTTT
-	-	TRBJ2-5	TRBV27	CASSLGPAGMGEETQYF	TGTGCCAGCAGTTTAGGTCCGGCGGGAATGGGGGAAGAGACCCAGTACTTC
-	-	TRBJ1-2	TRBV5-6	CASSLGGAYGYTF	TGTGCCAGCAGCTTAGGGGGTGCCTATGGCTACACCTTC
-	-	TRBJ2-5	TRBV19	CASDATGIETQYF	TGTGCCAGTGACGCCACAGGGATCGAGACCCAGTACTTC
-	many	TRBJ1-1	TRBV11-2	CASILTGKWSTTEAFF	TGTGCCAGCATCCTTACCGGGAAGTGGTCGACCACTGAAGCTTTCTTT
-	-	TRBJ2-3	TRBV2	CASRRIPDSVTDTQYF	TGTGCCAGCAGGCGTATCCCGGACAGCGTCACAGATACGCAGTATTTT